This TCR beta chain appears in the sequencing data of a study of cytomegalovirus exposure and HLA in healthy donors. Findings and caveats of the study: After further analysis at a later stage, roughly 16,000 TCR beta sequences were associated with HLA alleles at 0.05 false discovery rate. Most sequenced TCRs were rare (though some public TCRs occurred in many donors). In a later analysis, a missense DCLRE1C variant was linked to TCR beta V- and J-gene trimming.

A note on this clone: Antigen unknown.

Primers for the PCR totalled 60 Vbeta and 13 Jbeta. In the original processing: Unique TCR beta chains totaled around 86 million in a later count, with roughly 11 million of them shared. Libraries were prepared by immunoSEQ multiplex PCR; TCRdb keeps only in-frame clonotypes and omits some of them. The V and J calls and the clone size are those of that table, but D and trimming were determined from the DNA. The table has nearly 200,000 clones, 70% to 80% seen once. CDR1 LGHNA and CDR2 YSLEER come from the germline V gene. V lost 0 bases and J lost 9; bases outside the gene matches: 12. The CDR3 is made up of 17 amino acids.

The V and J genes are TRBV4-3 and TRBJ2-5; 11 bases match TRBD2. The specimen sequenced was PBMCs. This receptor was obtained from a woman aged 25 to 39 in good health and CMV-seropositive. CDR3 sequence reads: CASSQDSIAGGWSPQYF. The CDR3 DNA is TGCGCCAGCAGCCAAGATTCAATAGCGGGAGGGTGGTCGCCCCAGTACTTC.